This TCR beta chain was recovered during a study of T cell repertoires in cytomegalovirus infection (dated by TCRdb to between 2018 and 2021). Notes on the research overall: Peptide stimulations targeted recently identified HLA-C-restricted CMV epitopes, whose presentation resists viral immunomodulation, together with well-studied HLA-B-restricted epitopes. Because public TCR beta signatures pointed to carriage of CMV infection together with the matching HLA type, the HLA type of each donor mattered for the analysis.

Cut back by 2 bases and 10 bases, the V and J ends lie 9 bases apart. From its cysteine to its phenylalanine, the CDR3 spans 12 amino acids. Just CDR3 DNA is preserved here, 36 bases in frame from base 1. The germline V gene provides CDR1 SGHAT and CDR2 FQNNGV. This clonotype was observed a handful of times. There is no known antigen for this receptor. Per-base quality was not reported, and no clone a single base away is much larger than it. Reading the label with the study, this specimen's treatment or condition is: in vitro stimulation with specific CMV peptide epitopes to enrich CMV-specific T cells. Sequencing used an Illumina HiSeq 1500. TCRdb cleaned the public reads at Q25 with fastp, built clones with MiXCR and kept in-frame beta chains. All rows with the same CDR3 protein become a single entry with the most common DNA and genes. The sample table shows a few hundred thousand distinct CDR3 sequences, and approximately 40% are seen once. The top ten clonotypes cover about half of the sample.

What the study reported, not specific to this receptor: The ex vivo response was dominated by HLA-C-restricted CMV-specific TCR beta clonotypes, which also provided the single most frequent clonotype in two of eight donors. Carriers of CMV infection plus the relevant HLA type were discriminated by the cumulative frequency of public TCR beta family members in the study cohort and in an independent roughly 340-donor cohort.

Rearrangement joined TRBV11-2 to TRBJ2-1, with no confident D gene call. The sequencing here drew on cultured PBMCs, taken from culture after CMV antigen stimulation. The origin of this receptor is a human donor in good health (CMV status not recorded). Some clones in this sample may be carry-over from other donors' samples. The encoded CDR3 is CASSLSLQEQFF. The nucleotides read TGTGCCAGCAGCTTATCTTTACAAGAGCAGTTCTTC.